Shown below are 17 T cell receptor beta chains from a single sample sequenced in a study of CD8+CD57+ T cells in acquired aplastic anemia listed by TCRdb under 2018. The listed sequencing device is Illumina HiSeq 2000. TCR beta VDJ combination and CDR3 sequence profiling used genomic DNA as the template. The raw public reads went through TCRdb reprocessing: fastp at Q25, MiXCR clone calling, in-frame beta chains kept. Identical CDR3 protein sequences are pooled into one entry, listed with their most common genes and DNA. Counted in this sample were about 180,000 distinct CDR3 sequences; 46% of them appeared once. The top ten constitute roughly 3% of the sample. Sequencing input: sorted CD4+, CD8+, or CD8+CD57+ T cells (not recorded which) from PBMCs. These receptor sequences come from a human donor in good health.

A remark on this clonotype: The junction differs from germline at one of its ends, possibly a read error. The chain couples TRBV19 to TRBJ2-6, with D perhaps being TRBD1 or TRBD2 (5 bases each). The CDR3 length is 15 residues. Germline V gene lookup returns CDR1 LNHDA and CDR2 SQIVND (reference sequence). The CDR3 DNA sequence: TGTGCCAGTACCAGGGACCGCTCTGGGGCCAACGTCCTGGCTTTC. Amino acid sequence: CASTRDRSGANVLAF.

This clonotype was counted a single time. The CDR3 loop reads CASSFLEETQYF. CDR3 bases: TGTGCCAGCAGCTTTCTGGAGGAGACCCAGTACTTC. The rearrangement links TRBV7-6 to TRBJ2-5; D is uncertain. This CDR3 is built from 12 residues. CDR1 is SGHVS, CDR2 FNYEAQ, per germline. The V gene lost 3 bases and the J gene lost 5 bases, with 7 bases spanning the gap.

The rearrangement uses TRBV4-3 and TRBJ2-3; D is ambiguous. V lost 0 bases to trimming and J lost 0 bases, with 4 bases between them. CDR3 length equals 14 residues. In germline, CDR1 is LGHNA, CDR2 YSLEER. For the CDR3, the DNA is TGCGCCAGCAGCCAAGATCAAAGCACAGATACGCAGTATTTT. Translating it yields CASSQDQSTDTQYF.

The chain has TRBV24-1 and TRBJ2-1, with TRBD2 identical over 11 bases. CDR3 size: 14 residues. Per germline, CDR1 KGHDR and CDR2 SFDVKD. After removal of 3 bases from V and 8 bases from J, the junction contained 2 bases not matched to a gene. DNA for the CDR3: TGTGCCACCAGTGATACTAGCGGGAGCGATGAGCAGTTCTTC. Amino acid sequence: CATSDTSGSDEQFF.

This clonotype showed up just a few times. V and J are TRBV6-2 or TRBV6-3 and TRBJ2-1, with 8 bases identical to TRBD1. V trimming: 10 bases; J trimming: 8 bases; junction bases outside the gene matches: 7. Germline V gene lookup returns CDR1 MNHEY and CDR2 SVGEGT. The CDR3 length is 12 residues. CDR3 sequence reads: CATMDRADEQFF. As DNA, the CDR3 is TGTGCCACCATGGACAGGGCGGATGAGCAGTTCTTC.

Comment on this clonotype: It may be a read error: a sequence one base away is much more abundant. The V call is TRBV12-3 or TRBV12-4, the J call TRBJ2-1; 8 nucleotides agree with TRBD2. The length of the CDR3 is 15 residues. Trimming removed 5 bases from V and 5 bases from J; junction bases left unmatched: 8. This CDR3 is CASSPTSGSHNEQFF. For the CDR3, the DNA is TGTGCCAGCAGTCCTACTAGCGGAAGCCACAATGAGCAGTTCTTC.

V and J are TRBV13 and TRBJ1-3; D is unclear. Trimming shortened V by 2 bases and J by 1 base, and 15 bases separated the two germline ends. The CDR3 loop spans 17 amino acids. Germline assignment: CDR1 PRHDT and CDR2 FYEKMQ (reference sequence). The CDR3 protein is CASSLRDIAVSGNTIYF. In nucleotides, the CDR3 is TGTGCCAGCAGCTTAAGGGATATCGCAGTATCTGGAAACACCATATATTTT.

The gene calls are TRBV19 and TRBJ2-1; weak D call: TRBD1 (6 bases). V was pared by 9 bases and J by 6 bases, with 21 bases between. Germline V gene lookup returns CDR1 LNHDA and CDR2 SQIVND (reference sequence). The CDR3 length is 15 residues. The CDR3 DNA sequence: TGTGCCAGCAGGTTAGACAGGAGCCCTTCCAATGAGCAGTTCTTC. This translates into CASRLDRSPSNEQFF.

This rearrangement joins TRBV11-1 to TRBJ1-3; perhaps TRBD1 as D (6 bases). Trimming stripped 4 bases from V and 4 bases from J, with 11 bases between. Germline CDR1 SGHAT, CDR2 FQDESV (reference sequence). The CDR3 length is 14 residues. The CDR3 DNA reads TGTGCCAGCAGCTCGGGGGGGCCCGGAAACACCATATATTTT. As protein: CASSSGGPGNTIYF.

The J gene is TRBJ2-3, the V gene TRBV7-9; perhaps D is TRBD1 or TRBD2 (6 bases each). This CDR3 spans 14 amino acids. CDR1 and CDR2 from the germline V gene are SEHNR and FQNEAQ (reference sequence). With 4 bases removed from V and 4 bases from J, the gap between germline ends came to 12 bases. CDR3 coding DNA: TGTGCCAGCAGCTGGCGGGACAAGGCAGATACGCAGTATTTT. Residues: CASSWRDKADTQYF. The full variable domain, its missing parts supplied by reference TRBV7-9 and TRBJ2-3, is DTGVSQNPRHKITKRGQNVTFRCDPISEHNRLYWYRQTLGQGPEFLTYFQNEAQLEKSRLLSDRFSAERPKGSFSTLEIQRTEQGDSAMYLCASSWRDKADTQYFGPGTRLTVL.

This clonotype was seen many times. The chain combines TRBV5-1 with TRBJ2-1; 8 bases are shared with TRBD2. The germline V gene has CDR1 SGHRS and CDR2 YFSETQ. This CDR3 has 17 residues. The junction had 13 bases not matched to a gene; V was cut back by 4 bases and J by 4 bases. The CDR3 DNA sequence: TGCGCCAGCAGCAAGACCCCCGGGACTAGGCAATACAATGAGCAGTTCTTC. Translated: CASSKTPGTRQYNEQFF.

This chain links TRBV3-1 with TRBJ2-7, with D possibly TRBD2 on 5 matching bases. This CDR3 spans 13 amino acids. V lost 3 bases, J lost 6 bases, and 12 bases lay in between. CDR1 and CDR2 from the germline V gene are LGHDT and YNNKEL (reference sequence). Written as DNA, the CDR3 is TGTGCCAGCAGCCAGTCTAGGACTGGCGAGCAGTACTTC. Its protein is CASSQSRTGEQYF.

This clonotype was counted many times. J is TRBJ1-2 and V is TRBV12-3 or TRBV12-4; tentative D call: TRBD1 (6 bases). The CDR3 extends over 13 amino acids. With 5 bases removed from V and 4 bases from J, the gap between germline ends came to 11 bases. The CDR3 DNA follows: TGTGCCAGCAGTATTCAGGGGCCCTATGGCTACACCTTC. It is translated as CASSIQGPYGYTF.

DNA of the CDR3: TGTGCCAGCTGCTGGACAGGGGGCAGAGGAGATACGCAGTATTTT. Translating gives CASCWTGGRGDTQYF. This chain links TRBV2 with TRBJ2-3; 11 bases agree with TRBD1. CDR1 is SNHLY, CDR2 FYNNEI, per germline. This CDR3 contains 15 residues. The trim removed 8 bases at V and 5 bases at J, leaving 9 bases unmatched. Supplemented by reference TRBV2 and TRBJ2-3, the full variable domain reads EPEVTQTPSHQVTQMGQEVILRCVPISNHLYFYWYRQILGQKVEFLVSFYNNEISEKSEIFDDQFSVERPDGSNFTLKIRSTKLEDSAMYFCASCWTGGRGDTQYFGPGTRLTVL.

V usage is TRBV7-9 and J usage is TRBJ1-6; 8 positions match TRBD1. The V gene end was trimmed by 6 bases and the J gene end by 7 bases; junction bases not matched to a gene: 5. CDR3 length: 14 residues. The germline V gene encodes CDR1 SEHNR and CDR2 FQNEAQ (reference sequence). The CDR3 DNA reads TGTGCCAGCAGACTCGGACAGGGCAATTCACCCCTCCACTTT. This sequence encodes CASRLGQGNSPLHF.

This CDR3 is CASGRQGSYNEQFF. In DNA, the CDR3 is TGTGCCAGCGGGAGACAGGGCTCCTACAATGAGCAGTTCTTC. This chain links TRBV2 with TRBJ2-1; 7 nucleotides line up with TRBD1. The CDR3 totals 14 residues. V lost 8 bases to trimming and J lost 0 bases; unmatched junction nucleotides: 4. The germline gives CDR1 SNHLY, CDR2 FYNNEI. Drawing the rest from reference TRBV2 and TRBJ2-1, the complete variable domain is EPEVTQTPSHQVTQMGQEVILRCVPISNHLYFYWYRQILGQKVEFLVSFYNNEISEKSEIFDDQFSVERPDGSNFTLKIRSTKLEDSAMYFCASGRQGSYNEQFFGPGTRLTVL.

This clonotype occurred once. Without the conserved terminal phenylalanine or tryptophan, this CDR3 likely stems from a read error. J is TRBJ1-1 and V is TRBV20-1; D remains unclear. CDR3 size: 14 residues. The germline gives CDR1 DFQATT, CDR2 SNEGSKA (reference sequence). Deletions cut 6 bases from V and 1 base from J, with 15 bases between. The CDR3 here is CSALTDSRNTEAFS. CDR3 coding DNA: TGCAGTGCCCTCACTGATTCTCGGAACACTGAAGCTTTCTCT.